The clone carrying this T cell receptor (beta chain) was found once. Germline CDR1 is SGHRS and CDR2 is YFSETQ. The V gene lost 4 bases and the J gene lost 7 bases, with 20 bases spanning the gap. The CDR3 totals 16 residues. Profiling relied on immunoSEQ multiplex PCR, and the TCRdb table lists in-frame clones only, not all of them. The table lists about 150,000 clones, about 94% of them singletons. These data come from a study of control samples from healthy donors and cancer patients. The genes are TRBV5-1 and TRBJ2-2, with D possibly matching TRBD2 (5 bases). Sequencing was carried out using blood. This TCR derives from a man over 45 in good health. The CDR3 DNA reads as TGCGCCAGCAGCCCAACCCTTCGGGGTCTGGACGGGGAGCTGTTTTTT. Residues: CASSPTLRGLDGELFF.